This TCR beta chain originates from a study of T cells after yellow fever vaccination. Across the whole study: The SMART-Seq v4 Ultra Low Input method served to prepare the low-cell-number fractions. Study-level findings and limits: The presence of abundant clonotypes contaminating from the bulk population was possible in FACS-sorted repertoires. Post-booster repertoires again held most primary-vaccination clones (approximately 96% CD4, over 80% CD8).

This CDR3 region has 11 residues. The germline V gene encodes CDR1 KGHDR and CDR2 SFDVKD. In its sample, this clonotype was seen many times. The antigen remains undetermined. TCRdb fed the 5' RACE reads into MiXCR, producing one record per CDR3 protein. Seen here are fewer than 450,000 distinct CDR3 sequences, roughly 8.3% observed once, and the top ten hold 17%. This receptor was obtained from a man younger than 35 who received the YFV17D yellow fever vaccine. The material was PBMCs, obtained approximately 40 days after the first yellow fever vaccination. The J gene is TRBJ1-1, the V gene TRBV24-1; a possible D gene is TRBD1 (6 bases). The CDR3 region is CALRGGTEAFF. The CDR3 nucleotides read TGTGCTTTACGAGGGGGCACTGAAGCTTTCTTT.